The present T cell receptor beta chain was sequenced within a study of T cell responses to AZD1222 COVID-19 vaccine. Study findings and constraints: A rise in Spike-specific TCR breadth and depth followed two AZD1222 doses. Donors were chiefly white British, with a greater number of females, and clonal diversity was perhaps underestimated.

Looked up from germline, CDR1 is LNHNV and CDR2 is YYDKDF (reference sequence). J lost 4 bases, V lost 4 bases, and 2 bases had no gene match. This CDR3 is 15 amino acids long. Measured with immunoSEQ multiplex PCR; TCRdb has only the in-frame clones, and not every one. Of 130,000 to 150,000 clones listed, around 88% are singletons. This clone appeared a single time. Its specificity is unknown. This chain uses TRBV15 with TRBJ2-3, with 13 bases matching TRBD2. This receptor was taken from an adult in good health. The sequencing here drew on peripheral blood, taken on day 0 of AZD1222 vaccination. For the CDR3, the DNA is TGTGCCACCAGCACGACTAGCGGGGGGCCAGATACGCAGTATTTT. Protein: CATSTTSGGPDTQYF.